Listed below are T cell receptor beta chains from one sample, sequenced in a study of T cells in Graves' hyperthyroidism and ophthalmopathy. TCRdb re-derived calls from the multiplex PCR reads in MiXCR, one entry per CDR3 protein. The top ten hold roughly 8.2% of the sample, which has hundreds of thousands of distinct CDR3 sequences, just over 45% seen once. The sample comprised peripheral blood or thyroid tissue (not recorded which). These receptor sequences come from a woman aged 18 to 35 with Graves' hyperthyroidism. The CDR3 runs from the conserved cysteine through the conserved F or W. The D gene is left open where the match is weak. Some rows mark clone size as missing; the rest say once, few, many or name a class of expanded clone.

cdr3_aa cdr3_nt d_call j_call v_call clone_size cdr3_length
CASSFKGGGRYTF TGTGCCAGCAGTTTTAAAGGAGGCGGTCGCTACACCTTC . TRBJ1-2 TRBV7-2 few 13
CASSLRSYGYTF TGTGCCAGCAGCTTACGGAGTTATGGCTACACCTTC . TRBJ1-2 TRBV7-2 few 12
CASSLTDQGGGNTIYF TGTGCCAGCAGCTTAACGGACCAGGGGGGTGGAAACACCATATATTTT TRBD1 TRBJ1-3 TRBV7-2 . 16
CASRSISGSRETQYF TGCGCCAGCAGATCGATATCAGGGAGTAGAGAGACCCAGTACTTC . TRBJ2-5 TRBV4-1 . 15
CASSYSPDRGTEAFF TGTGCCAGCAGTTATTCTCCGGACAGGGGCACTGAAGCTTTCTTT TRBD1 TRBJ1-1 TRBV6-5 . 15
CASRETSGRGTGELFF TGTGCCAGCAGAGAGACTAGCGGGAGGGGCACCGGGGAGCTGTTTTTT TRBD2 TRBJ2-2 TRBV2 few 16
CASSQEGGPYEQYF TGTGCCAGCAGCCAAGAGGGGGGGCCCTACGAGCAGTACTTC . TRBJ2-7 TRBV26 . 14
CASSYLREPSYEQYF TGTGCCAGCAGTTACTTGCGGGAGCCATCCTACGAGCAGTACTTC TRBD2 TRBJ2-7 TRBV6-6 . 15
CASSSFPLANTGELFF TGTGCCAGCAGCTCTTTTCCCCTCGCCAACACCGGGGAGCTGTTTTTT . TRBJ2-2 TRBV7-6 . 16
CASSHGLAGGSEQYF TGTGCCAGCAGCCACGGACTAGCGGGAGGGAGTGAGCAGTACTTC TRBD2 TRBJ2-7 TRBV2 . 15
CATRGPGPGTEAFF TGTGCCACCCGGGGCCCAGGGCCGGGGACTGAAGCTTTCTTT . TRBJ1-1 TRBV24-1 . 14
CAISDIQGSSPLHF TGTGCCATCAGTGACATACAGGGAAGTTCACCCCTCCACTTT . TRBJ1-6 TRBV10-3 . 14
CASSLGPSFYGYTF TGTGCCAGCAGTCTTGGTCCTTCCTTCTATGGCTACACCTTC . TRBJ1-2 TRBV25-1 few 14
CASSRQPGQFSYEQYF TGTGCCAGCAGTCGGCAGCCGGGACAGTTCTCCTACGAGCAGTACTTC TRBD1 TRBJ2-7 TRBV2 . 16
CASSETGILSGNTIYF TGTGCCAGCAGCGAGACAGGGATACTCTCTGGAAACACCATATATTTT TRBD1 TRBJ1-3 TRBV2 many 16
CSAGQGELFF TGCAGCGCCGGACAGGGGGAGCTGTTTTTT . TRBJ2-2 TRBV29-1 . 10
CASSEDRAYEQYF TGCGCCAGCAGCGAGGACAGGGCATACGAGCAGTACTTC TRBD1 TRBJ2-7 TRBV7-9 . 13
CASSLDRGYYEQYF TGTGCCAGCAGCCTAGACAGGGGTTACTACGAGCAGTACTTC TRBD1 TRBJ2-7 TRBV5-6 . 14
CATSDWGKTSGTTYEQYF TGTGCCACCAGTGATTGGGGCAAGACTAGCGGGACCACCTACGAGCAGTACTTC TRBD2 TRBJ2-7 TRBV24-1 few 18
CASSSRTGAVGSPLHF TGTGCCAGCAGTTCGAGGACAGGGGCCGTTGGATCACCCCTCCACTTT TRBD1 TRBJ1-6 TRBV12-3/TRBV12-4 . 16
CATSRDSLGRQGYTF TGTGCCACCAGCAGAGATAGTCTGGGGCGACAGGGCTACACCTTC . TRBJ1-2 TRBV15 once 15
CAISLQGPVSYEQYF TGTGCCATCAGCCTTCAGGGGCCGGTCTCCTACGAGCAGTACTTC . TRBJ2-7 TRBV10-3 . 15
CASRVKPHRGRNEKLFF TGTGCCAGCCGAGTCAAACCGCACAGGGGGCGGAATGAAAAACTGTTTTTT TRBD1 TRBJ1-4 TRBV2 . 17
CASSAGLSGQETQYF TGTGCCAGCAGCGCAGGACTTTCGGGTCAAGAGACCCAGTACTTC . TRBJ2-5 TRBV7-9 . 15
CATSDSGQANQPQHF TGTGCCACCAGTGATTCGGGACAGGCAAATCAGCCCCAGCATTTT TRBD1 TRBJ1-5 TRBV24-1 . 15
CASSSPNTEAFF TGTGCCAGCAGTTCCCCTAACACTGAAGCTTTCTTT . TRBJ1-1 TRBV7-3 few 12
CSASPEFGSGSEETQYF TGCAGTGCTAGCCCAGAGTTTGGTAGCGGGAGTGAGGAGACCCAGTACTTC TRBD2 TRBJ2-5 TRBV20-1 few 17
CASSRAWSNQPQHF TGTGCCAGCAGTCGGGCTTGGAGCAATCAGCCCCAGCATTTT . TRBJ1-5 TRBV12-3/TRBV12-4 once 14
CASSSLGETQYF TGTGCCAGCAGCTCCCTCGGGGAGACCCAGTACTTC . TRBJ2-5 TRBV7-2 many 12
CASSLALTGVRGYTF TGTGCCAGCAGCTTAGCGTTGACAGGGGTCCGCGGCTACACCTTC TRBD1 TRBJ1-2 TRBV7-9 few 15
CASSSGLVGTGELFF TGTGCCAGCAGCTCGGGACTAGTCGGCACCGGGGAGCTGTTTTTT TRBD2 TRBJ2-2 TRBV7-9 many 15
CASSQGDSYYGYTF TGTGCCAGCAGCCAAGGGGACAGCTACTATGGCTACACCTTC TRBD1 TRBJ1-2 TRBV19 few 14
CASSLATVGEQYF TGTGCCAGCAGCTTAGCGACCGTGGGGGAGCAGTACTTC . TRBJ2-7 TRBV7-9 many 13
CASSDTNYGYTF TGTGCCAGCAGTGACACAAACTATGGCTACACCTTC . TRBJ1-2 TRBV25-1 many 12
CSVEVAGILAEAFF TGCAGCGTTGAAGTGGCAGGGATTCTCGCTGAAGCTTTCTTT . TRBJ1-1 TRBV29-1 . 14
CSVGTGGHGNQPQHF TGCAGCGTTGGGACAGGGGGTCATGGGAATCAGCCCCAGCATTTT TRBD1 TRBJ1-5 TRBV29-1 many 15
CASSRLDSYNQPQHF TGTGCCAGTAGTAGGTTGGACAGCTACAATCAGCCCCAGCATTTT . TRBJ1-5 TRBV19 few 15
CSVGPRDREQYF TGCAGCGTTGGACCCCGGGACAGGGAGCAGTACTTC TRBD1 TRBJ2-7 TRBV29-1 . 12
CASSAPWEYEQYF TGTGCCAGCAGTGCCCCATGGGAGTACGAGCAGTACTTC . TRBJ2-7 TRBV6-1 . 13
CASSLEGSQPQHF TGTGCCAGCAGCTTAGAGGGTAGTCAGCCCCAGCATTTT . TRBJ1-5 TRBV5-1 many 13
CARSEGVSGRETQYF TGTGCCCGCAGTGAAGGAGTTAGCGGGAGGGAGACCCAGTACTTC TRBD2 TRBJ2-5 TRBV2 . 15
CSARDTGESGETQYF TGCAGTGCTAGAGATACGGGGGAGAGTGGAGAGACCCAGTACTTC . TRBJ2-5 TRBV20-1 few 15
CASSLAPWRGDDQPQHF TGTGCCAGCAGCTTAGCGCCGTGGAGGGGAGACGATCAGCCCCAGCATTTT . TRBJ1-5 TRBV7-2 . 17
CATKFGGREKLFF TGTGCCACCAAGTTCGGTGGGAGGGAAAAACTGTTTTTT . TRBJ1-4 TRBV15 . 13
CASSPRSTTGELFF TGTGCCAGCTCACCACGGTCGACTACCGGGGAGCTGTTTTTT . TRBJ2-2 TRBV7-9 . 14
CASSEPGPSGHEQYF TGTGCCAGCAGCGAGCCGGGGCCGTCTGGACACGAGCAGTACTTC . TRBJ2-7 TRBV7-3 . 15
CASSPQGGPYEQYF TGTGCCAGCAGCCCTCAAGGAGGGCCCTACGAGCAGTACTTC . TRBJ2-7 TRBV7-6 few 14
CASSLVSSDGYTF TGTGCCAGCAGCTTAGTTTCATCGGATGGCTACACCTTC . TRBJ1-2 TRBV7-9 many 13
CASSPLRRELEKLFF TGTGCCAGCAGTCCTCTCCGCAGAGAGCTTGAAAAACTGTTTTTT . TRBJ1-4 TRBV2 . 15
CASTERTQPGNTIYF TGTGCCAGCACCGAAAGGACGCAGCCTGGAAACACCATATATTTT . TRBJ1-3 TRBV12-3/TRBV12-4 few 15
CASSTQAALEGYEQYF TGTGCCAGTAGTACCCAGGCGGCACTAGAGGGCTACGAGCAGTACTTC . TRBJ2-7 TRBV19 . 16
CSRVGPLNTEAFF TGCAGCCGGGTCGGGCCACTGAACACTGAAGCTTTCTTT . TRBJ1-1 TRBV29-1 once 13
CATSWKLASVSYEQYF TGTGCCACCAGCTGGAAGCTAGCTAGCGTCTCCTACGAGCAGTACTTC . TRBJ2-7 TRBV15 . 16
CASSAIPGQNTEAFF TGTGCCAGCAGCGCCATTCCGGGACAGAACACTGAAGCTTTCTTT . TRBJ1-1 TRBV7-4 few 15
CASSYALVDVGQYF TGTGCCAGCAGCTACGCCCTCGTGGACGTCGGGCAGTACTTC . TRBJ2-7 TRBV2 . 14
CASSTRQGGNTIYF TGTGCCAGTAGTACCCGACAGGGCGGAAACACCATATATTTT TRBD1 TRBJ1-3 TRBV19 few 14
CASSLRRRETQYF TGTGCCAGCAGCTTACGAAGAAGGGAGACCCAGTACTTC . TRBJ2-5 TRBV7-6 many 13